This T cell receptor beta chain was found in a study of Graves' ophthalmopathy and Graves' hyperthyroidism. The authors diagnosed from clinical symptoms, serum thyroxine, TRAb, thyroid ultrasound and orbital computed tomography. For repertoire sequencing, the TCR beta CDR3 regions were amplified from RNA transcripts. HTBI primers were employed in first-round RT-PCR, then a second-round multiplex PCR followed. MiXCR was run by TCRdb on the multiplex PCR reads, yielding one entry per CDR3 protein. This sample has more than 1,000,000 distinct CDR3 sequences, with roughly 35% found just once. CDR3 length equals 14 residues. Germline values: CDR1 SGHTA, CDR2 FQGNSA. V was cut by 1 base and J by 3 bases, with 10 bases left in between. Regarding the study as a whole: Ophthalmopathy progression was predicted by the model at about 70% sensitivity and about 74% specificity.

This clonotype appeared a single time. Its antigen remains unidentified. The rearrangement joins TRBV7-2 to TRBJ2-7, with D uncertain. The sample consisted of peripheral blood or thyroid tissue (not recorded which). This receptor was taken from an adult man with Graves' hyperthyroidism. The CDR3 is CASSLDKSYYEQYF. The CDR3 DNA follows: TGTGCCAGCAGCTTAGATAAAAGTTACTACGAGCAGTACTTC. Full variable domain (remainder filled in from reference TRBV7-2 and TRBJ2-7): GAGVSQSPSNKVTEKGKDVELRCDPISGHTALYWYRQSLGQGLEFLIYFQGNSAPDKSGLPSDRFSAERTGGSVSTLTIQRTQQEDSAVYLCASSLDKSYYEQYFGPGTRLTVT.